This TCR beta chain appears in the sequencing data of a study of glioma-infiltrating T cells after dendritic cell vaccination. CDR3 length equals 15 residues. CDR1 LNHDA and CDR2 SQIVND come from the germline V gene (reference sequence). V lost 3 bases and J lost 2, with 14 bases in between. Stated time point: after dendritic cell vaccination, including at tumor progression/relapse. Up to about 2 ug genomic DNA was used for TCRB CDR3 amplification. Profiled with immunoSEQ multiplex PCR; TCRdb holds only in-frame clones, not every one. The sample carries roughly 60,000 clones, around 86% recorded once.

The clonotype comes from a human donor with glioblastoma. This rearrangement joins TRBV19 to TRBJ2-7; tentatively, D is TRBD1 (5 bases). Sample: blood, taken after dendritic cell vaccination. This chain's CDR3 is CASSIEQGRTYEQYF. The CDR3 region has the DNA TGTGCCAGTAGTATTGAGCAGGGCCGGACCTACGAGCAGTACTTC.